Listed here are 15 T cell receptor beta chains from one sample, sequenced in a study of blood T cell repertoires in COVID-19. The assay was immunoSEQ multiplex PCR, and TCRdb's table has in-frame clones only and misses some. The sample consists of fewer than 300,000 clones, 60% to 75% of them appearing once. The sequenced sample was peripheral blood. These receptors originate from an elderly woman with acute or convalescent COVID-19.

The gene calls are TRBV6-5 and TRBJ1-1; weak D call: TRBD1 (5 bases). Trimming took 7 bases from V and 2 from J, leaving 14 bases between them. This CDR3 region has 14 residues. Germline CDR1 MNHEY, CDR2 SVGAGI. Here the CDR3 reads CASTRGRDNTEAFF. CDR3 DNA: TGTGCCAGCACCCGCGGCAGGGATAACACTGAAGCTTTCTTT.

The chain employs TRBV24-1 and TRBJ2-2; 9 positions match TRBD2. CDR3 length equals 17 residues. V dropped 1 base and J dropped 6; count of bases not matched to a gene: 8. The V gene's germline CDR1 is KGHDR and CDR2 SFDVKD. CDR3 bases: TGTGCCACCAGTGATTTAAATGGCGGGAGGGCCGCCGGGGAGCTGTTTTTT. It codes for CATSDLNGGRAAGELFF.

The chain is built from TRBV19 and TRBJ1-5; D ambiguous. Trimming took 1 base from V and 3 from J, leaving 10 bases between them. Germline values: CDR1 LNHDA, CDR2 SQIVND (reference sequence). The CDR3 is 15 amino acids. CDR3 residues: CASSIVRQDNQPQHF. The CDR3 DNA sequence: TGTGCCAGTAGTATAGTCCGACAAGACAATCAGCCCCAGCATTTT.

This chain connects TRBV6-1 to TRBJ2-7, with unresolved D. V was cut by 2 bases and J by 4 bases, with 9 bases left in between. The germline CDR1 and CDR2 sequences are MNHNS and SASEGT. The CDR3 totals 13 residues. CDR3 in amino acids: CASSENQVYEQYF. CDR3 nucleotide sequence: TGTGCCAGCAGTGAAAACCAGGTTTACGAGCAGTACTTC.

V usage is TRBV6-1 and J usage is TRBJ2-7, with TRBD1 identical over 9 bases. The CDR3 consists of 15 residues. Germline V gene sequence: CDR1 MNHNS, CDR2 SASEGT. V shed 3 bases, J shed 5 bases, and the junction held 8 bases outside the gene matches. The CDR3 region is CASSERGTGLDEQYF. The CDR3 bases are TGTGCCAGCAGTGAGAGGGGGACAGGGCTGGACGAGCAGTACTTC.

The rearrangement links TRBV5-1 to TRBJ2-1; 9 bases match TRBD1. The CDR3 totals 16 residues. V gave up 1 base and J gave up 6 bases; unmatched junction bases: 8. The germline V gene encodes CDR1 SGHRS and CDR2 YFSETQ. The CDR3 protein is CASSLRPQGAGNEQFF. The CDR3 region has the DNA TGCGCCAGCAGCTTGAGGCCACAGGGGGCTGGCAATGAGCAGTTCTTC.

This clone showed up just once. The V and J genes are TRBV7-2 and TRBJ2-7; the match to TRBD1 covers 9 bases. V lost 8 bases, J lost 3 bases, and 11 bases stayed unmatched. The germline gives CDR1 SGHTA, CDR2 FQGNSA. CDR3 size: 15 residues. The CDR3 bases are TGTGCCAGCGGCCCTCGGACAGGGGTCCTCTACGAGCAGTACTTC. Translated: CASGPRTGVLYEQYF.

Comment on this clone: A much larger clonotype is one base distant, so this may be a read error. The V gene is TRBV2, the J gene TRBJ1-1; D possibly corresponds to TRBD1 (5 bases). V shed 4 bases and J shed 1 base, with 7 bases lying between them. Germline V lookup: CDR1 SNHLY, CDR2 FYNNEI. The length of the CDR3 is 13 residues. The CDR3 nucleotides read TGTGCCAGCAGTGGACAGCAGAACACTGAAGCTTTCTTT. Encoded protein: CASSGQQNTEAFF.

V and J are TRBV13 and TRBJ2-5, with TRBD1 matching 9 bases. The CDR3 runs 15 residues. Per the germline V gene, CDR1 is PRHDT and CDR2 is FYEKMQ (reference sequence). With V trimmed by 4 bases and J by 5 bases, 8 bases remained unmatched. CDR3 in DNA: TGTGCCAGCAGCTCCCGGACAGGGGTGGGGGAGACCCAGTACTTC. Its protein is CASSSRTGVGETQYF.

This clone has only one observation. This chain uses TRBV2 with TRBJ1-2; tentative D call: TRBD1 (5 bases). The CDR3 contains 14 residues. V lost 4 bases to trimming and J lost 3 bases, with 12 bases between them. Per the germline V gene, CDR1 is SNHLY and CDR2 is FYNNEI. The CDR3 protein is CASSVGAVDYGYTF. CDR3 coding DNA: TGTGCCAGCAGTGTTGGGGCCGTCGACTATGGCTACACCTTC.

The chain joins TRBV5-1 to TRBJ1-4, with TRBD1 as a possible D gene (6 bases). Germline loops: CDR1 SGHRS, CDR2 YFSETQ. Trimming shortened V by 7 bases and J by 4 bases, and 17 bases separated the two germline ends. The CDR3 sequence is 15 residues long. The DNA for the CDR3 is TGCGCCAGCTCACCGCAGGGGATGGGTAATGAAAAACTGTTTTTT. It translates to CASSPQGMGNEKLFF.

The V and J genes are TRBV5-1 and TRBJ1-5; D may be TRBD1 (5 bases). Germline lookup yields CDR1 SGHRS and CDR2 YFSETQ. V gave up 2 bases and J gave up 4 bases, with 13 bases separating them. This CDR3 comprises 15 residues. CDR3 nucleotides: TGCGCCAGCAGCTTAGGAGGGGTTAGAAATCAGCCCCAGCATTTT. This encodes CASSLGGVRNQPQHF.

The chain joins TRBV6-1 to TRBJ1-1; D is ambiguous. Trimming removed 0 bases at V and 1 base at J, with 9 bases between. This CDR3 comprises 15 residues. Germline-derived CDR1 and CDR2 are MNHNS and SASEGT. The DNA for the CDR3 is TGTGCCAGCAGTGAAGCGGGCTCCTCGAACACTGAAGCTTTCTTT. Amino acid sequence: CASSEAGSSNTEAFF.

This clone was detected only a few times. V gene TRBV28 combines with J gene TRBJ1-6; 8 bases fit TRBD1. V trimming: 4 bases; J trimming: 8 bases; junction bases outside the gene matches: 4. The CDR3 covers 14 residues. Per the germline V gene, CDR1 is MDHEN and CDR2 is SYDVKM. In DNA, the CDR3 is TGTGCCAGCAGTTCCGGGACAGGTGATTCACCCCTCCACTTT. This codes for CASSSGTGDSPLHF.

V and J are TRBV6-5 and TRBJ2-7; D may be TRBD2 (5 bases). V was pared by 6 bases and J by 0 bases, with 9 bases between. The CDR3 sequence is 13 residues long. Germline CDR1 and CDR2: MNHEY and SVGAGI. The CDR3 coding sequence is TGTGCCAGCAGCCCAGCGGCCTCCTACGAGCAGTACTTC. It specifies CASSPAASYEQYF.